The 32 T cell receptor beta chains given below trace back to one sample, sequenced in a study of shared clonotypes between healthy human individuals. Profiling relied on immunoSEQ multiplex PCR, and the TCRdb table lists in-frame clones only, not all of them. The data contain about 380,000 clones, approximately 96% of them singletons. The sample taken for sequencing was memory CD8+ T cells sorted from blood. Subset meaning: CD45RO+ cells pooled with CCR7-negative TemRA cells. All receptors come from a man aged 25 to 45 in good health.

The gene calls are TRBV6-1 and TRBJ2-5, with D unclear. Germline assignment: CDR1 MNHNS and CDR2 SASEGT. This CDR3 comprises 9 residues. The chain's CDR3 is CAMGETQYF. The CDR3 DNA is TGTGCAATGGGGGAGACCCAGTACTTC.

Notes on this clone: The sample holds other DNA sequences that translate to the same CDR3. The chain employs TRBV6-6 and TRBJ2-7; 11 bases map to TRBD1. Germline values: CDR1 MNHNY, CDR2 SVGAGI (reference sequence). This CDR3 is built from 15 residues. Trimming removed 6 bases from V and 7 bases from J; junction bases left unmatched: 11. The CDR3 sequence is CASRDRGRGGYEQYF. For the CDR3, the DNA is TGTGCCAGCAGGGACAGGGGGCGCGGGGGGTATGAGCAGTACTTC.

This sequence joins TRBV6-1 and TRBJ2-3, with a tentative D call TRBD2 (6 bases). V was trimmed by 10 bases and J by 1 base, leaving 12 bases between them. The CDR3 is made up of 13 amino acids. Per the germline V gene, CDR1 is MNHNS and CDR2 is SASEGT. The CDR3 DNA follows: TGTGCCACCGGCAGGGAGGGCACAGATACGCAGTATTTT. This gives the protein CATGREGTDTQYF.

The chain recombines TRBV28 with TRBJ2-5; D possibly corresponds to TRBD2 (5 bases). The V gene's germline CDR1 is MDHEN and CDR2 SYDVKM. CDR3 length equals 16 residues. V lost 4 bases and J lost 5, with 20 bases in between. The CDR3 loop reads CASSSPGPGLRETQYF. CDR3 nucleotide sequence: TGTGCCAGCAGTTCCCCCGGACCCGGACTCAGGGAGACCCAGTACTTC.

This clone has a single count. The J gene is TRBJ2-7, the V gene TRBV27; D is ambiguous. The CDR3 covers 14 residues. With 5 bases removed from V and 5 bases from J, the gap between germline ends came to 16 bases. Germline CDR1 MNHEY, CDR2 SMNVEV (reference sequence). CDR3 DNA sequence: TGTGCCAGCAGTCCATCTAGAGCGTGGAACGAGCAGTACTTC. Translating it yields CASSPSRAWNEQYF.

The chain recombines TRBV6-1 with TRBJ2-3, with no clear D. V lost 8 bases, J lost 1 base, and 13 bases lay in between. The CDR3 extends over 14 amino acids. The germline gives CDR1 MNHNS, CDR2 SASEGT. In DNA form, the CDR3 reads TGTGCCAGCCTTTACGGGTTCGGCACAGATACGCAGTATTTT. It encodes CASLYGFGTDTQYF.

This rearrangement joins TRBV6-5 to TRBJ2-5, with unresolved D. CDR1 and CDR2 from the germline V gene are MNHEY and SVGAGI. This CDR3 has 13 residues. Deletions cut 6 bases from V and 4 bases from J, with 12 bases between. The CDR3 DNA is TGTGCCAGCAGCCCCCGAGGTGGAGAGACCCAGTACTTC. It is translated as CASSPRGGETQYF.

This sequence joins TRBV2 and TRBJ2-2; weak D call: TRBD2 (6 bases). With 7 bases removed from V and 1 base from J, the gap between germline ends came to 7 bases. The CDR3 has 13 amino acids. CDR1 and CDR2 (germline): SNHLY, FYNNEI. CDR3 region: CASMGGNTGELFF. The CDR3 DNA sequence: TGTGCCAGCATGGGGGGGAACACCGGGGAGCTGTTTTTT.

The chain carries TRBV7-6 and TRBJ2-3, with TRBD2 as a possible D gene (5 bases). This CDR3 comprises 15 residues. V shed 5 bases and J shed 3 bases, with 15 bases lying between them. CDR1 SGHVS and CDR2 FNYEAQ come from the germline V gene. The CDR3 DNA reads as TGTGCCAGCAGCAGTACTCGGAGAGGGACAGATACGCAGTATTTT. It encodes CASSSTRRGTDTQYF.

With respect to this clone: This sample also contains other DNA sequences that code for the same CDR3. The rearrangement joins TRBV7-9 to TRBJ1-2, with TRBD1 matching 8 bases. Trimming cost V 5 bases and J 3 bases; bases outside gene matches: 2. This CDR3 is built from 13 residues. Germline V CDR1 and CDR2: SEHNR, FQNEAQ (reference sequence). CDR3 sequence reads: CASSLDRDYGYTF. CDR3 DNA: TGTGCCAGCAGCCTGGACAGGGACTATGGCTACACCTTC.

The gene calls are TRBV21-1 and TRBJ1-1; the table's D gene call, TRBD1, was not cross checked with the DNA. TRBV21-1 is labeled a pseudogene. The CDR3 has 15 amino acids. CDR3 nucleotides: TGTGCCAGCAGCAAAGGGGGGACAGGGAGCACTGAAGCTTTCTTT. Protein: CASSKGGTGSTEAFF.

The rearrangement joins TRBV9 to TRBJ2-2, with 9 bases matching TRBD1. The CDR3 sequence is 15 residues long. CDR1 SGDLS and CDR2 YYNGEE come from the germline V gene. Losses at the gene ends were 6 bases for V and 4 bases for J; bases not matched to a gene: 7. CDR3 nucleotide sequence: TGTGCCAGCAATAATCCGGACAGGGGCACCGGGGAGCTGTTTTTT. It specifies CASNNPDRGTGELFF.

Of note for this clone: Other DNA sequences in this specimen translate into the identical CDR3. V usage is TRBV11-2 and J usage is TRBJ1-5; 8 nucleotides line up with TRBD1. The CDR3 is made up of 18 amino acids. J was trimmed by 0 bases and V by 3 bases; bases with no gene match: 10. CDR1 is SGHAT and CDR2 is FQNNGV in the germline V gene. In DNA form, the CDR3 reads TGTGCCAGCAGCTTGGCGGGGGACAGGAGTTATAGCAATCAGCCCCAGCATTTT. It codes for CASSLAGDRSYSNQPQHF. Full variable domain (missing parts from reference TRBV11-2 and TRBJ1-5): EAGVAQSPRYKIIEKRQSVAFWCNPISGHATLYWYQQILGQGPKLLIQFQNNGVVDDSQLPKDRFSAERLKGVDSTLKIQPAKLEDSAVYLCASSLAGDRSYSNQPQHFGDGTRLSIL.

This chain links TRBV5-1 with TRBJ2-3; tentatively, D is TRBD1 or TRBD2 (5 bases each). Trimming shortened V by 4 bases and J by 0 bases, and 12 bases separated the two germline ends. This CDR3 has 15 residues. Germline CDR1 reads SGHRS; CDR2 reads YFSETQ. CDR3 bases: TGCGCCAGCAGCACGGGACGTATAAGCACAGATACGCAGTATTTT. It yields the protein CASSTGRISTDTQYF.

For the CDR3, the DNA is TGTGCCAGCAGTGAGGATCCGGGAGGGACCCAGTACTTC. It specifies CASSEDPGGTQYF. The chain employs TRBV6-4 and TRBJ2-5; 7 positions match TRBD2. The CDR3 sequence is 13 residues long. Germline CDR1 MRHNA, CDR2 SNTAGT. V gave up 3 bases and J gave up 7 bases; unmatched junction bases: 5.

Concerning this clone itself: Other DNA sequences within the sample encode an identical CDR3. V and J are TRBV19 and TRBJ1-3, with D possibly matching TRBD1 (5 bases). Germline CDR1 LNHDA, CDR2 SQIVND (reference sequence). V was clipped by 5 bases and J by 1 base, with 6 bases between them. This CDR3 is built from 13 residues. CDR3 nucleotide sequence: TGTGCCAGTAGTCGGGGGTCTGGAAACACCATATATTTT. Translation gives CASSRGSGNTIYF.

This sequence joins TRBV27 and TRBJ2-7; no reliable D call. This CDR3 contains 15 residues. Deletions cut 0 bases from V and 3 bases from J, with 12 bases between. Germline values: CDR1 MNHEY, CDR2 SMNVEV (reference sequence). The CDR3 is CASSLSPPAHYEQYF. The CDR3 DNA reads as TGTGCCAGCAGTTTATCCCCTCCGGCCCACTACGAGCAGTACTTC.

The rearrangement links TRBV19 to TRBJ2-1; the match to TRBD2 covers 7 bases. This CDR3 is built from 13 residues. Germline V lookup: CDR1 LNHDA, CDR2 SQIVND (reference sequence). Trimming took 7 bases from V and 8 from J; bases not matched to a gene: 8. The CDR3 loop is CASMGGSRYEQFF. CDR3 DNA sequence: TGTGCCAGTATGGGCGGGAGTAGATATGAGCAGTTCTTC.

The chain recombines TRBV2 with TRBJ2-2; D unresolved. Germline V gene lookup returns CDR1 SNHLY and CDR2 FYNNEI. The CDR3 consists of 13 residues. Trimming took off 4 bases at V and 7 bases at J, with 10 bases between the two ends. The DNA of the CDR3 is TGTGCCAGCAGTGTGGACCGCGGCGGGGAGCTGTTTTTT. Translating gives CASSVDRGGELFF.

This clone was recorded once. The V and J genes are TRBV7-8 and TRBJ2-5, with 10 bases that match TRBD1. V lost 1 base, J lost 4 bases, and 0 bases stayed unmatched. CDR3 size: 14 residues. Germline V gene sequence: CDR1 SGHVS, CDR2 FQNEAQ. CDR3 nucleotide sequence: TGTGCCAGCAGCTTAGGGGACAGGGGAGAGACCCAGTACTTC. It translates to CASSLGDRGETQYF.

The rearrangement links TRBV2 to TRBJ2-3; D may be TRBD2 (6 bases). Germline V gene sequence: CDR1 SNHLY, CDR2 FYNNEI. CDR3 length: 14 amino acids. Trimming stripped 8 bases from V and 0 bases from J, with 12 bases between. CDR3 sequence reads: CASSSSGSTDTQYF. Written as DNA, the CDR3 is TGTGCCAGCTCGAGTAGCGGAAGCACAGATACGCAGTATTTT.

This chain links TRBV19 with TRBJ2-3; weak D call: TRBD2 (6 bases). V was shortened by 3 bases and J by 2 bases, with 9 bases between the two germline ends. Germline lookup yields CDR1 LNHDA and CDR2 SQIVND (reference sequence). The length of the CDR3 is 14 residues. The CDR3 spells CASSIRGITDTQYF. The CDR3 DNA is TGTGCCAGTAGTATCCGGGGGATCACAGATACGCAGTATTTT.

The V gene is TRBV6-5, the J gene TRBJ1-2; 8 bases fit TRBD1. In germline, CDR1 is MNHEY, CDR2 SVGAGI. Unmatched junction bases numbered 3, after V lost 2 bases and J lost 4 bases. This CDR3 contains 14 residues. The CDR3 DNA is TGTGCCAGCAGTTACGCAGGGGGCCTCTATGGCTACACCTTC. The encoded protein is CASSYAGGLYGYTF.

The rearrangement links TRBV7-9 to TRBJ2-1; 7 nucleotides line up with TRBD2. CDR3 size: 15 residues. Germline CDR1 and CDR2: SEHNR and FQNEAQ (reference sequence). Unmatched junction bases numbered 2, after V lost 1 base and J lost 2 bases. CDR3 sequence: CASSLGGSPYNEQFF. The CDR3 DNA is TGTGCCAGCAGCTTAGGCGGGAGCCCCTACAATGAGCAGTTCTTC. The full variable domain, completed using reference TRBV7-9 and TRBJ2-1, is DTGVSQNPRHKITKRGQNVTFRCDPISEHNRLYWYRQTLGQGPEFLTYFQNEAQLEKSRLLSDRFSAERPKGSFSTLEIQRTEQGDSAMYLCASSLGGSPYNEQFFGPGTRLTVL.

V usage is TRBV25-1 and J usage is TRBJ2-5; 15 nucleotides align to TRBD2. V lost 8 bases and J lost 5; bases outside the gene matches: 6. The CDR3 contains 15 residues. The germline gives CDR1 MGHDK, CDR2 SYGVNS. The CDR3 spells CASGGLAGGRETQYF. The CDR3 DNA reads TGTGCCAGCGGGGGACTAGCGGGAGGACGGGAGACCCAGTACTTC.

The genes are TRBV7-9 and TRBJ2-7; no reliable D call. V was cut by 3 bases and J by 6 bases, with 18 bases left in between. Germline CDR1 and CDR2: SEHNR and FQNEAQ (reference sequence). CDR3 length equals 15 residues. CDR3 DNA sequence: TGTGCCAGCAGCTTTTCGGAACTTAGTGGTCCCGAGCAGTACTTC. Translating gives CASSFSELSGPEQYF.

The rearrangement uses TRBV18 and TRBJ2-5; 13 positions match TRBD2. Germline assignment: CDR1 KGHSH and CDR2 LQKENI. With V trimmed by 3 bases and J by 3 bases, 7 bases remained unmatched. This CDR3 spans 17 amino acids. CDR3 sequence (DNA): TGTGCCAGCTCACCCGAACCGGGACTAGCGGGAAAAGAGACCCAGTACTTC. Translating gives CASSPEPGLAGKETQYF.

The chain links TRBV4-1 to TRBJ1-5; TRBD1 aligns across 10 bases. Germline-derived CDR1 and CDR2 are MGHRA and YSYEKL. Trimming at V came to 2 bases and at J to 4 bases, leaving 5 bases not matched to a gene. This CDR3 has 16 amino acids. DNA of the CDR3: TGCGCCAGCAGCCAATTGACAGGGGGCTTGAATCAGCCCCAGCATTTT. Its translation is CASSQLTGGLNQPQHF.

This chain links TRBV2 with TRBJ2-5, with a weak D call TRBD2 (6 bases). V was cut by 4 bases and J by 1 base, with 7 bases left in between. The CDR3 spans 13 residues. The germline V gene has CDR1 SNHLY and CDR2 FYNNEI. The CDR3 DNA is TGTGCCAGCAGTGGACTAGGCCAAGAGACCCAGTACTTC. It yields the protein CASSGLGQETQYF.

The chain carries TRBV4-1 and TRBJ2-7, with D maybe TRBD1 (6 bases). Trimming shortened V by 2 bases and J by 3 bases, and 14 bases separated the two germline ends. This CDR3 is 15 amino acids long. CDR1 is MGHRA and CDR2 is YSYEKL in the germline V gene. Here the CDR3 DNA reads TGCGCCAGCAGCCAACCAGCCCCAGGGGACTACGAGCAGTACTTC. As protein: CASSQPAPGDYEQYF.

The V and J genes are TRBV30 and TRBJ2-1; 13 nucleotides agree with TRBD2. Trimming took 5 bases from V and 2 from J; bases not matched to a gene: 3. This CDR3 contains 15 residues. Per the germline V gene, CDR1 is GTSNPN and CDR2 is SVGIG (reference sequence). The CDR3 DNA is TGTGCCTGGGTTACTAGCGGGAGGGCCTACAATGAGCAGTTCTTC. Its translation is CAWVTSGRAYNEQFF.

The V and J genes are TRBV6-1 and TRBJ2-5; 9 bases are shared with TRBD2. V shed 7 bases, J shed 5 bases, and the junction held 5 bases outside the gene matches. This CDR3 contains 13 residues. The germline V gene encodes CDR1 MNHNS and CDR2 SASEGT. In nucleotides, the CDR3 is TGTGCCAGCACCCCGGGACTAGCCGAGACCCAGTACTTC. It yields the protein CASTPGLAETQYF.